The source of this TCR beta chain is a study of cytomegalovirus exposure and HLA in healthy donors. General study results and limits: Within the data, a cluster of highly shared sequence variants was likely a sequencing artifact. A later analysis linked a missense DCLRE1C variant to TCR beta V- and J-gene trimming. In a later analysis, CMV-associated beta chains were mostly HLA-associated, it appeared.

Germline lookup yields CDR1 LGHNA and CDR2 YNFKEQ. This CDR3 is built from 14 residues. The trim removed 1 base at V and 12 bases at J, leaving 10 bases unmatched. About this clone itself: No antigen is known for it.

Healthy donors of bone marrow made up the group. PCR amplification relied on 60 Vbeta primers (plus 13 Jbeta primers). The assay was immunoSEQ multiplex PCR, and TCRdb's table has in-frame clones only and misses some. Of some 90,000 clones listed, roughly 70% are singletons. The V gene is TRBV4-2, the J gene TRBJ2-3; 7 bases fit TRBD2. The sequence was collected from a man aged 40-49 years in good health and CMV-seronegative. What was sequenced was PBMCs. In DNA form, the CDR3 reads TGTGCCAGCAGCCAAGGATGGGGGGGGGACTCCCAGTATTTT. Amino acid sequence: CASSQGWGGDSQYF.